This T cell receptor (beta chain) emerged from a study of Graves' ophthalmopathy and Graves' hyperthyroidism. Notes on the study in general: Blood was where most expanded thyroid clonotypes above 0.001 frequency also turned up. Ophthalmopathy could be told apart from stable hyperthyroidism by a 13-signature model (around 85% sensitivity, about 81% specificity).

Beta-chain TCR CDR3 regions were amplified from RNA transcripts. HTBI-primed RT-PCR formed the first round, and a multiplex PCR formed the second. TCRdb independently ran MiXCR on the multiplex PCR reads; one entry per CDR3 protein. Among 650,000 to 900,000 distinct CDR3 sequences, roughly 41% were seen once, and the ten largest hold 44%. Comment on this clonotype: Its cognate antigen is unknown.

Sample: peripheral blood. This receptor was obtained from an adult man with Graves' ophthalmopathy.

CDR3 region: CASSVDGGLARGYTF. CDR3 DNA: TGTGCCAGCAGCGTAGATGGGGGACTAGCGCGGGGCTACACCTTC. J is TRBJ1-2 and V is TRBV2, with D possibly TRBD1 on 5 matching bases. This CDR3 spans 15 amino acids. Germline V lookup: CDR1 SNHLY, CDR2 FYNNEI. The V gene lost 6 bases and the J gene lost 8 bases, with 22 bases spanning the gap.